This is a list of T cell receptor beta chains from one sample in a study of control samples from healthy donors and cancer patients. Here immunoSEQ multiplex PCR was the method, and the copy in TCRdb shows in-frame clones only, minus some. The profile shows 130,000 or so clones, 75% to 95% of them singletons. Specimen: blood. The receptors originated from a man aged 18 to 29 in good health. Both conserved end residues are part of each CDR3. The D gene is left open where the match is weak. A clone size is listed for some rows: how often the clone was seen (once, few, many), or a class if it is expanded.

J gene | clone size | D gene | V gene | CDR3 protein | CDR3 DNA
TRBJ2-7 | NA | NA | TRBV30 | CAGSGGDRPLGDYEQYF | TGTGCCGGATCCGGCGGGGATAGGCCCTTAGGGGACTACGAGCAGTACTTC
TRBJ2-3 | NA | TRBD2 | TRBV9 | CASSVGLAGGPWDTQYF | TGTGCCAGCAGCGTAGGGCTAGCGGGGGGGCCGTGGGATACGCAGTATTTT
TRBJ1-2 | NA | NA | TRBV3-1/TRBV3-2 | CASSQDWTAHGYTF | TGTGCCAGCAGCCAAGATTGGACAGCCCATGGCTACACCTTC
TRBJ1-2 | NA | NA | TRBV3-1/TRBV3-2 | CASSQVTGSGYTF | TGTGCCAGCAGCCAAGTGACAGGCTCTGGCTACACCTTC
TRBJ1-6 | NA | NA | TRBV10-1 | CASADRPLHF | TGCGCCAGCGCCGACAGGCCCCTCCACTTT
TRBJ1-6 | NA | NA | TRBV9 | CASSVETGGLNSPLHF | TGTGCCAGCAGCGTCGAAACCGGCGGCCTTAATTCACCCCTCCACTTT
TRBJ2-5 | NA | TRBD2 | TRBV5-6 | CASSQQKLAGTQETQYF | TGTGCCAGCAGCCAACAAAAACTAGCGGGGACCCAAGAGACCCAGTACTTC
TRBJ1-2 | once | TRBD1 | TRBV5-6 | CASSLQGARGGYTF | TGTGCCAGCAGCTTACAGGGGGCGCGGGGAGGCTACACCTTC
TRBJ2-7 | NA | TRBD1 | TRBV13 | CASSPRDRGPYEQYF | TGTGCCAGCAGCCCCCGGGACAGGGGGCCCTACGAGCAGTACTTC
TRBJ2-1 | NA | NA | TRBV5-1 | CASSFSGIFEQFF | TGCGCCAGCAGCTTCAGCGGTATATTTGAGCAGTTCTTC
TRBJ2-5 | NA | NA | TRBV7-9 | CASSLAQETQYF | TGTGCCAGCAGCTTAGCACAAGAGACCCAGTACTTC
TRBJ1-6 | NA | TRBD1 | TRBV30 | CAWRRLRTGLDSPLHF | TGTGCCTGGAGAAGACTAAGGACAGGGCTTGATTCACCCCTCCACTTT
TRBJ1-1 | NA | TRBD1 | TRBV25-1 | CASSWDSLNTEAFF | TGTGCCAGCAGCTGGGACAGCCTGAACACTGAAGCTTTCTTT
TRBJ1-2 | NA | NA | TRBV25-1 | CASSESGGTAAKYYGYTF | TGTGCCAGCAGTGAATCAGGCGGGACCGCCGCGAAATACTATGGCTACACCTTC
TRBJ1-2 | NA | TRBD1 | TRBV4-1 | CASSQDLWGRGDYGYTF | TGCGCCAGCAGCCAAGATTTATGGGGCAGGGGGGACTATGGCTACACCTTC
TRBJ2-2 | NA | NA | TRBV6-5 | CASSYIARANGELFF | TGTGCCAGCAGTTACATTGCCAGGGCAAACGGGGAGCTGTTTTTT
TRBJ2-7 | NA | TRBD1 | TRBV27 | CASTPLGQGGYEQYF | TGTGCCAGCACCCCTCTGGGACAGGGGGGCTACGAGCAGTACTTC